This T cell receptor beta chain was found in a study of Graves' ophthalmopathy and Graves' hyperthyroidism. Study observations and caveats: Blood also held most thyroid clonotypes expanded above 0.001 frequency. Both a roughly 70% sensitivity and an approximately 79% specificity characterized the model's predictions of ophthalmopathy progression.

The CDR3 extends over 12 amino acids. V was trimmed by 11 bases and J by 3 bases, leaving 14 bases between them. Excluded: other autoimmune disease, uncontrolled infection, pregnancy or lactation. It was from 8 to 10 ml of fresh peripheral blood that the PBMCs came. A note on this clonotype: Its antigen is as yet unknown.

The study amplified TCR beta CDR3 regions using RNA transcripts. HTBI primers primed a first-round RT-PCR, and a second-round multiplex PCR followed. TCRdb re-called the multiplex PCR reads through MiXCR, storing one row per CDR3 protein. The data hold tens of thousands of distinct CDR3 sequences, with under 55% observed a single time. This TCR was sampled from an adult man with Graves' ophthalmopathy. The chain combines TRBV12-3 or TRBV12-4 with TRBJ2-7; a possible D gene is TRBD1 (5 bases). Material: peripheral blood. In DNA, the CDR3 is TGTGCCCGAAGTACTGGACACTACGAGCAGTACTTC. It yields the protein CARSTGHYEQYF.